These 12 T cell receptor beta chains share one sample of origin, sequenced in a study of shared clonotypes between healthy human individuals. Assay used: immunoSEQ multiplex PCR; TCRdb lists only in-frame clones, some missing. The data contain over a million clones, approximately 80% of them singletons. Sequences were obtained from memory CD4+ T cells from PBMCs. Noted subset: CD45RA-negative fraction. The receptor set was obtained from a man aged 18 to 30 in good health. Some clones in this sample may be carry-over from other donors' samples.

J is TRBJ2-3 and V is TRBV2; 11 nucleotides line up with TRBD2. CDR3 length: 15 amino acids. CDR1 and CDR2 from the germline V gene are SNHLY and FYNNEI. The ends lost 6 bases at V and 5 bases at J; junction bases unmatched: 7. The CDR3 nucleotides read TGTGCCAGCAGGCCAACTAGCGGGAGTAGAGATACGCAGTATTTT. Encoded protein: CASRPTSGSRDTQYF.

Here the CDR3 reads CSGKSSNPREQFF. Here the CDR3 DNA reads TGCAGCGGAAAGTCATCTAACCCTCGGGAGCAGTTCTTC. This rearrangement joins TRBV29-1 to TRBJ2-1, with D unclear. The CDR3 has 13 residues. The V end was cut by 7 bases, the J end by 10 bases, with 20 bases between. The germline gives CDR1 SQVTM, CDR2 ANQGSEA.

This clone has a handful of counts. V is TRBV4-2 and J is TRBJ1-5; possibly TRBD1 for D (5 bases). Looked up from germline, CDR1 is LGHNA and CDR2 is YNFKEQ. The CDR3 is 14 amino acids. Trimming took off 4 bases at V and 6 bases at J, with 13 bases between the two ends. CDR3 in amino acids: CASSPGTTFQPQHF. In DNA form, the CDR3 reads TGTGCCAGCAGCCCAGGGACGACTTTTCAGCCCCAGCATTTT.

The J gene is TRBJ2-7, the V gene TRBV21-1; the table's D call TRBD2 went unverified against the DNA. TRBV21-1 is a known pseudogene. There are 17 residues in the CDR3. The CDR3 DNA reads as TGTGCCAGCAGCAGTACCGGGACTAGCCTAAGCTCCTACGAGCAGTACTTC. This gives the protein CASSSTGTSLSSYEQYF.

The gene calls are TRBV14 and TRBJ1-5; D gene unclear. The CDR3 has 13 residues. Germline CDR1 is SGHDN and CDR2 is FVKESK. Trimming removed 2 bases from V and 5 bases from J, with 7 bases in between. CDR3 sequence (DNA): TGTGCCAGCAGCCAACATCCGGATCAGCCCCAGCATTTT. Amino acid sequence: CASSQHPDQPQHF.

CDR3: CATSRERTGHGNTIYF. In nucleotides, the CDR3 is TGTGCCACCAGCAGAGAACGGACAGGGCATGGAAACACCATATATTTT. The rearrangement joins TRBV15 to TRBJ1-3, with 8 bases aligning to TRBD1. V lost 0 bases and J lost 3; bases outside the gene matches: 4. Per germline, CDR1 LNHNV and CDR2 YYDKDF (reference sequence). The CDR3 runs to 16 residues.

This clone was seen at least ten times. A single base separates this from a much larger clone, so it may be a read error. The same CDR3 also results from other DNA sequences found in this sample. The chain uses TRBV30 and TRBJ1-3; D is unresolved. The V gene lost 0 bases and the J gene lost 4 bases, with 4 bases spanning the gap. Germline CDR1 reads GTSNPN; CDR2 reads SVGIG (reference sequence). The CDR3 extends over 12 amino acids. The CDR3 bases are TGTGCCTGGAGTGTTGTCGGAAACACCATATATTTT. Amino acid sequence: CAWSVVGNTIYF. Supplemented by reference TRBV30 and TRBJ1-3, the full variable domain reads SQTIHQWPATLVQPVGSPLSLECTVEGTSNPNLYWYRQAAGRGLQLLFYSVGIGQISSEVPQNLSASRPQDRQFILSSKKLLLSDSGFYLCAWSVVGNTIYFGEGSWLTVV.

CDR3 bases: TGTGCCAGCAGCCCCGACGGCAGAGGACTGTTTTTT. This translates into CASSPDGRGLFF. The chain joins TRBV7-2 to TRBJ1-4, with no clear D. V was pared by 5 bases and J by 13 bases, with 14 bases between. This CDR3 spans 12 amino acids. Germline CDR1 is SGHTA and CDR2 is FQGNSA.

The V call is TRBV5-1, the J call TRBJ2-7, with 8 bases fitting TRBD2. The ends lost 5 bases at V and 4 bases at J; junction bases unmatched: 8. This CDR3 region has 14 residues. Germline V gene lookup returns CDR1 SGHRS and CDR2 YFSETQ. The CDR3 sequence: CASSRGLASYEQYF. CDR3 DNA sequence: TGCGCCAGCAGTCGCGGACTAGCCAGTTACGAGCAGTACTTC.

This clone was picked up a small number of times. The V gene is TRBV30, the J gene TRBJ2-5; TRBD2 is a possible D gene (5 bases). Germline lookup yields CDR1 GTSNPN and CDR2 SVGIG (reference sequence). The CDR3 covers 11 residues. Trimming cost V 6 bases and J 5 bases, with 10 bases left between them. CDR3 region: CACAGAETQYF. The CDR3 region has the DNA TGTGCCTGCGCGGGCGCCGAGACCCAGTACTTC.

The chain combines TRBV28 with TRBJ2-1, with 9 bases lining up with TRBD1. This CDR3 region has 17 residues. The V segment lost 5 bases and the J segment 1 base; nucleotides outside the gene matches: 9. Germline values: CDR1 MDHEN, CDR2 SYDVKM. The CDR3 nucleotides are TGTGCCAGCAGTCTAAGGACAGGGGTTGGGTCCTACAATGAGCAGTTCTTC. This sequence encodes CASSLRTGVGSYNEQFF.

The rearrangement links TRBV11-2 to TRBJ1-2, with a weak D call TRBD1 (5 bases). Germline V CDR1 and CDR2: SGHAT, FQNNGV. This CDR3 has 14 amino acids. V lost 4 bases and J 8 bases, leaving 17 bases between the germline ends. The CDR3 region is CASSSQGPYEGYTF. CDR3 DNA sequence: TGTGCCAGCAGCTCCCAGGGACCTTACGAAGGCTACACCTTC.